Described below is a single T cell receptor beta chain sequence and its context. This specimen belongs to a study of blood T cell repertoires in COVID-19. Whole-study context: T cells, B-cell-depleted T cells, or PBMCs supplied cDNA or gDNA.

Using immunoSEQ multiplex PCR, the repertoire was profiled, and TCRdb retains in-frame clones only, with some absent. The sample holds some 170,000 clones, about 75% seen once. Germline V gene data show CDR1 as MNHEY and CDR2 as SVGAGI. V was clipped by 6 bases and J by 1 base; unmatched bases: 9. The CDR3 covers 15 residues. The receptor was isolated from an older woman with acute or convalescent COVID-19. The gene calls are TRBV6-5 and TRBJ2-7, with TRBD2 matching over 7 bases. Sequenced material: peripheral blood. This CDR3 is CASRVDHSGSYEQYF. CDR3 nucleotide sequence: TGTGCCAGCAGGGTGGACCATAGCGGGTCCTACGAGCAGTACTTC.